These 15 T cell receptor beta chains originate from one sample sequenced in a study of T cell responses to AZD1222 COVID-19 vaccine. Assay used: immunoSEQ multiplex PCR; TCRdb lists only in-frame clones, some missing. The table has fewer than 200,000 clones, about 90% seen once. The sample in question was peripheral blood, obtained on day 0 of AZD1222 vaccination. These receptor sequences come from an adult in good health.

The gene calls are TRBV5-1 and TRBJ2-1; 12 nucleotides agree with TRBD2. The CDR3 runs 15 residues. Germline lookup yields CDR1 SGHRS and CDR2 YFSETQ. Trimming cost V 0 bases and J 8 bases; bases outside gene matches: 3. In DNA, the CDR3 is TGCGCCAGCAGCTTGGGACTAGCGGGGGTCTATGAGCAGTTCTTC. Its translation is CASSLGLAGVYEQFF. The full variable domain, rest sourced from reference TRBV5-1 and TRBJ2-1, is KAGVTQTPRYLIKTRGQQVTLSCSPISGHRSVSWYQQTPGQGLQFLFEYFSETQRNKGNFPGRFSGRQFSNSRSEMNVSTLELGDSALYLCASSLGLAGVYEQFFGPGTRLTVL.

This chain connects TRBV4-3 to TRBJ2-1; weak D call: TRBD2 (6 bases). CDR1 LGHNA and CDR2 YSLEER come from the germline V gene. V was shortened by 3 bases and J by 9 bases, with 21 bases between the two germline ends. The CDR3 spans 16 residues. CDR3 sequence: CASSQENGLSTGEQFF. The CDR3 DNA reads TGCGCCAGCAGCCAGGAAAACGGACTATCAACCGGTGAGCAGTTCTTC.

The chain combines TRBV23-1 with TRBJ2-7; unclear D gene. TRBV23-1 is noted as an ORF with a role that remains uncertain. Between the trimmed V and J ends, which lost 0 bases and 7 bases, there was a span of 4 bases. The CDR3 length is 11 residues. The CDR3 region has the DNA TGCGCCAGCAGTCAATCCACGGAGCAGTACTTC. Its protein is CASSQSTEQYF.

This clone was counted once. J is TRBJ2-3 and V is TRBV19, with 9 bases fitting TRBD2. CDR3 length equals 16 residues. The germline CDR1 and CDR2 sequences are LNHDA and SQIVND (reference sequence). With 4 bases clipped from V and 3 bases from J, the junction kept 8 bases outside the gene matches. CDR3 DNA: TGTGCCAGTAGTACGATTAGCGGGAGTGTAACAGATACGCAGTATTTT. This translates into CASSTISGSVTDTQYF.

This clone came up once. The chain uses TRBV21-1 and TRBJ1-2; no check of the table's D call, TRBD1, against the DNA was made. TRBV21-1 is a pseudogene. The CDR3 consists of 14 residues. As DNA, the CDR3 is TGTGCCAGCAGCTCCAGGTGTAAGCTCTATGGCTACACCTTC. Encoded protein: CASSSRCKLYGYTF.

This chain joins TRBV28 and TRBJ1-2; unclear D gene. The CDR3 runs to 15 residues. In germline, CDR1 is MDHEN, CDR2 SYDVKM. Trimming pared 1 base from V and 4 bases from J, leaving 13 bases between. The CDR3 nucleotides are TGTGCCAGCAGTTTATACGTAGTCCGGGCCTATGGCTACACCTTC. This codes for CASSLYVVRAYGYTF.

The CDR3 DNA is TGTGCCAGCACTAGGGACAGGGTGGTTGGCTACACCTTC. Its protein is CASTRDRVVGYTF. The chain is built from TRBV2 and TRBJ1-2, with 9 bases identical to TRBD1. The CDR3 sequence is 13 residues long. V lost 7 bases and J lost 7; bases outside the gene matches: 7. Germline-derived CDR1 and CDR2 are SNHLY and FYNNEI. Filled out from reference TRBV2 and TRBJ1-2, the complete variable domain reads EPEVTQTPSHQVTQMGQEVILRCVPISNHLYFYWYRQILGQKVEFLVSFYNNEISEKSEIFDDQFSVERPDGSNFTLKIRSTKLEDSAMYFCASTRDRVVGYTFGSGTRLTVV.

This clone appeared a single time. V usage is TRBV19 and J usage is TRBJ1-2; TRBD1 aligns across 7 bases. The CDR3 is 12 amino acids. The V and J ends lost 6 bases and 2 bases, in that order; junction bases with no gene match: 0. Germline values: CDR1 LNHDA, CDR2 SQIVND (reference sequence). The CDR3 DNA reads TGTGCCAGTAGGACAGGGAACTATGGCTACACCTTC. Encoded protein: CASRTGNYGYTF.

The CDR3 DNA reads as TGTGCCAGCAGGTCCCAGGGGGCTCAAGGCTACACCTTC. Residues: CASRSQGAQGYTF. V gene TRBV11-2 combines with J gene TRBJ1-2; 8 nucleotides match TRBD1. Germline V gene lookup returns CDR1 SGHAT and CDR2 FQNNGV. The CDR3 loop spans 13 amino acids. Germline trimming cut 6 bases from V and 8 bases from J; bases unmatched to any gene: 8.

The chain recombines TRBV19 with TRBJ1-2; D is ambiguous. CDR1 and CDR2 from the germline V gene are LNHDA and SQIVND (reference sequence). V lost 4 bases and J lost 4, with 13 bases in between. The CDR3 length is 14 residues. The CDR3 bases are TGTGCCAGTAGTACCCCGTCGGCCAGCTATGGCTACACCTTC. Encoded protein: CASSTPSASYGYTF.

There are a few counts of this clone. At one boundary the junction diverges from the germline segment, which might be a read error. V usage is TRBV3-1 (or the pseudogene TRBV3-2) and J usage is TRBJ1-2, with D unresolved. Germline V lookup: CDR1 LGHDT, CDR2 YNNKEL (reference sequence). This CDR3 is built from 12 residues. CDR3 coding DNA: TGTGCCAGCAGCAAAGATCATGGTGGCTACACCTTC. Protein sequence: CASSKDHGGYTF.

This chain joins TRBV9 and TRBJ2-7; possibly TRBD2 for D (6 bases). V was shortened by 0 bases and J by 7 bases, with 14 bases between the two germline ends. Germline CDR1 and CDR2: SGDLS and YYNGEE. The CDR3 covers 14 residues. CDR3 sequence: CASSVGRGPGEQYF. The CDR3 nucleotides are TGTGCCAGCAGCGTAGGGAGGGGCCCAGGAGAGCAGTACTTC.

The chain links TRBV14 to TRBJ1-4; 8 bases are a match to TRBD1. With 2 bases clipped from V and 5 bases from J, the junction kept 10 bases outside the gene matches. CDR3 length: 17 amino acids. The germline V gene encodes CDR1 SGHDN and CDR2 FVKESK. CDR3 amino acids: CASSQYPTGDVNEKLFF. Written as DNA, the CDR3 is TGTGCCAGCAGCCAATACCCGACAGGGGATGTAAATGAAAAACTGTTTTTT.

The chain employs TRBV6-5 and TRBJ1-2; tentative D call: TRBD1 (5 bases). Germline loops: CDR1 MNHEY, CDR2 SVGAGI. The germline V and J ends were trimmed by 6 bases and 2 bases, with 10 bases remaining between them. The CDR3 consists of 13 residues. The CDR3 coding sequence is TGTGCCAGCAGACCGGGACGGAACTATGGCTACACCTTC. Its protein product is CASRPGRNYGYTF.

The V call is TRBV5-4, the J call TRBJ2-7; 7 bases are a match to TRBD1. This CDR3 spans 16 amino acids. Germline trimming cut 2 bases from V and 0 bases from J; bases unmatched to any gene: 8. Germline V gene lookup returns CDR1 SGHNT and CDR2 YYREEE (reference sequence). The chain's CDR3 is CASSLPGQTSSYEQYF. CDR3 DNA sequence: TGTGCCAGCAGCTTACCGGGACAGACAAGCTCCTACGAGCAGTACTTC. Filled out from reference TRBV5-4 and TRBJ2-7, the complete variable domain reads ETGVTQSPTHLIKTRGQQVTLRCSSQSGHNTVSWYQQALGQGPQFIFQYYREEENGRGNFPPRFSGLQFPNYSSELNVNALELDDSALYLCASSLPGQTSSYEQYFGPGTRLTVT.